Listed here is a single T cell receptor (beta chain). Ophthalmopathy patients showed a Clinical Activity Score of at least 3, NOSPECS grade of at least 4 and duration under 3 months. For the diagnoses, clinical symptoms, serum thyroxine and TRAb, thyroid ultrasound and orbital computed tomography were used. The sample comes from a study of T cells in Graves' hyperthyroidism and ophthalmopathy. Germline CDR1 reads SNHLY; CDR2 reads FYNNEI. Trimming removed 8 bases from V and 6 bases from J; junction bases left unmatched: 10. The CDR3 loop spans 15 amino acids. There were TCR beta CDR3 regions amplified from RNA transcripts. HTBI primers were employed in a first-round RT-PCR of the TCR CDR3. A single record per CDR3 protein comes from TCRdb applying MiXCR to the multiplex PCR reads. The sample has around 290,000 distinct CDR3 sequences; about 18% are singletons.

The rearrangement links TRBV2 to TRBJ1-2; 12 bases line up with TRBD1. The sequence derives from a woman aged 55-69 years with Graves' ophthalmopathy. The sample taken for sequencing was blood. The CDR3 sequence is CASRREGQGAHGYTF. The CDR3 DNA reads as TGTGCCAGCCGCCGGGAGGGACAGGGGGCCCATGGCTACACCTTC.